Below, 25 T cell receptor beta chains from the same sample are listed, as sequenced in a study of identical twins. Using its own MiXCR run on the 5' RACE reads, TCRdb lists one record per CDR3 protein. The table has some 320,000 distinct CDR3 sequences, roughly an eighth seen once. Separately, the same data were catalogued under a study of yellow fever vaccine responses in identical twins.

The sample taken for sequencing was CD8+ T cells sorted from blood. These receptors were obtained from a young woman in good health.

This clonotype was observed a few times. The chain employs TRBV5-1 and TRBJ1-1; D is uncertain. This CDR3 is built from 13 residues. V was clipped by 0 bases and J by 4 bases, with 7 bases between them. The germline V gene encodes CDR1 SGHRS and CDR2 YFSETQ. The CDR3 DNA reads TGCGCCAGCAGCTTGGACGGCAGCACTGAAGCTTTCTTT. Its translation is CASSLDGSTEAFF.

This clonotype occurred a few times. The chain joins TRBV7-6 to TRBJ2-1, with 8 nucleotides matching TRBD1. Losses at the gene ends were 1 base for V and 6 bases for J; bases not matched to a gene: 8. The length of the CDR3 is 16 residues. The germline V gene encodes CDR1 SGHVS and CDR2 FNYEAQ. Written as DNA, the CDR3 is TGTGCCAGCAGCTTAGAGGCATACAGGGGGTCCAATGAGCAGTTCTTC. This codes for CASSLEAYRGSNEQFF. Supplemented by reference TRBV7-6 and TRBJ2-1, the full variable domain reads GAGVSQSPRYKVTKRGQDVALRCDPISGHVSLYWYRQALGQGPEFLTYFNYEAQQDKSGLPNDRFSAERPEGSISTLTIQRTEQRDSAMYRCASSLEAYRGSNEQFFGPGTRLTVL.

The V and J genes are TRBV19 and TRBJ2-7, with 9 bases fitting TRBD2. The CDR3 is 14 amino acids. In germline, CDR1 is LNHDA, CDR2 SQIVND (reference sequence). With V trimmed by 7 bases and J by 0 bases, 4 bases remained unmatched. CDR3 residues: CASMSSGSSYEQYF. As DNA, the CDR3 is TGTGCCAGTATGAGTAGCGGGAGCTCCTACGAGCAGTACTTC.

There are a few counts of this clonotype. The chain uses TRBV9 and TRBJ1-1; no reliable D call. Germline V gene data show CDR1 as SGDLS and CDR2 as YYNGEE. Trimming removed 3 bases from V and 2 bases from J, with 11 bases in between. The CDR3 extends over 14 amino acids. The CDR3 DNA is TGTGCCAGCAGCGCCTCAGGAGGCAACACTGAAGCTTTCTTT. It translates to CASSASGGNTEAFF. Together with reference TRBV9 and TRBJ1-1, the CDR3 gives the full variable domain: DSGVTQTPKHLITATGQRVTLRCSPRSGDLSVYWYQQSLDQGLQFLIQYYNGEERAKGNILERFSAQQFPDLHSELNLSSLELGDSALYFCASSASGGNTEAFFGQGTRLTVV.

V and J are TRBV6-1 and TRBJ2-7; TRBD2 matches at 10 bases. Per the germline V gene, CDR1 is MNHNS and CDR2 is SASEGT. Losses at the gene ends were 7 bases for V and 3 bases for J; bases not matched to a gene: 9. CDR3 length equals 15 residues. The CDR3: CASTRTSGTVYEQYF. The CDR3 region has the DNA TGTGCCAGCACCCGAACTAGCGGGACTGTCTACGAGCAGTACTTC.

This sequence joins TRBV6-5 and TRBJ2-6, with a tentative D call TRBD2 (6 bases). The CDR3 totals 18 residues. Germline values: CDR1 MNHEY, CDR2 SVGAGI. V gave up 2 bases and J gave up 1 base, with 15 bases separating them. In DNA form, the CDR3 reads TGTGCCAGCAGTTACCGTCCGGGGACTGAATCTGGGGCCAACGTCCTGACTTTC. It yields the protein CASSYRPGTESGANVLTF.

This clonotype was seen a few times. The V gene is TRBV28, the J gene TRBJ1-5; TRBD1 matches at 7 bases. J lost 0 bases, V lost 6 bases, and 11 bases had no gene match. The CDR3 is 17 residues long. Germline CDR1 is MDHEN and CDR2 is SYDVKM. The CDR3, as DNA: TGTGCCAGCAGACGAGACAGGGCGATATATAGCAATCAGCCCCAGCATTTT. Amino acids: CASRRDRAIYSNQPQHF.

This clonotype was counted only a few times. V usage is TRBV2 and J usage is TRBJ2-7; no clear D. The CDR3 consists of 11 residues. In germline, CDR1 is SNHLY, CDR2 FYNNEI. Trimming cost V 7 bases and J 1 base, with 5 bases left between them. The CDR3 loop reads CASKGSYEQYF. The CDR3 DNA reads TGTGCCAGCAAGGGATCCTACGAGCAGTACTTC.

The chain joins TRBV6-1 to TRBJ2-5; D gene ambiguous. V lost 7 bases, J lost 4 bases, and 13 bases lay in between. This CDR3 contains 13 residues. The germline gives CDR1 MNHNS, CDR2 SASEGT. CDR3 coding DNA: TGTGCCAGCACCGACCCTATGGGAGAGACCCAGTACTTC. Amino acid sequence: CASTDPMGETQYF.

The chain has TRBV27 and TRBJ2-3, with a possible D match to TRBD1 (5 bases). Germline-derived CDR1 and CDR2 are MNHEY and SMNVEV (reference sequence). The CDR3 loop spans 18 amino acids. Trimming took off 3 bases at V and 2 bases at J, with 21 bases between the two ends. The CDR3 coding sequence is TGTGCCAGCAGTTTTTTCCCTCTGCAGGGTCTTGTCACAGATACGCAGTATTTT. This encodes CASSFFPLQGLVTDTQYF.

The genes are TRBV11-2 and TRBJ2-1; 13 positions match TRBD2. The CDR3 is made up of 14 amino acids. The trim removed 3 bases at V and 13 bases at J, leaving 6 bases unmatched. CDR1 and CDR2 from the germline V gene are SGHAT and FQNNGV. The CDR3 sequence: CASSFGTSGMEQFF. CDR3 sequence (DNA): TGTGCCAGCAGCTTCGGGACTAGCGGGATGGAACAGTTCTTC. The variable domain in full, completed from reference TRBV11-2 and TRBJ2-1, reads EAGVAQSPRYKIIEKRQSVAFWCNPISGHATLYWYQQILGQGPKLLIQFQNNGVVDDSQLPKDRFSAERLKGVDSTLKIQPAKLEDSAVYLCASSFGTSGMEQFFGPGTRLTVL.

Only a few counts were recorded for this clonotype. V and J are TRBV7-9 and TRBJ2-1; 9 bases align to TRBD2. From germline, CDR1 is SEHNR and CDR2 FQNEAQ (reference sequence). V shed 2 bases, J shed 4 bases, and the junction held 9 bases outside the gene matches. This CDR3 is built from 17 residues. CDR3 nucleotide sequence: TGTGCCAGCAGCTTAATGTTTAGCGGGGGAGGTTACAATGAGCAGTTCTTC. Translated, it gives CASSLMFSGGGYNEQFF.

The gene calls are TRBV7-2 and TRBJ2-1; 8 bases match TRBD2. Germline V lookup: CDR1 SGHTA, CDR2 FQGNSA. With 4 bases clipped from V and 2 bases from J, the junction kept 4 bases outside the gene matches. The CDR3 length is 15 residues. This CDR3 is CASSYSGSAYNEQFF. The DNA of the CDR3 is TGTGCCAGCAGCTACAGCGGGAGCGCCTACAATGAGCAGTTCTTC. Variable domain in full (rest from reference TRBV7-2 and TRBJ2-1): GAGVSQSPSNKVTEKGKDVELRCDPISGHTALYWYRQSLGQGLEFLIYFQGNSAPDKSGLPSDRFSAERTGGSVSTLTIQRTQQEDSAVYLCASSYSGSAYNEQFFGPGTRLTVL.

J is TRBJ2-1 and V is TRBV4-1, with 8 bases that match TRBD2. The germline gives CDR1 MGHRA, CDR2 YSYEKL. The CDR3 length is 13 residues. V gave up 2 bases and J gave up 15 bases; unmatched junction bases: 9. Written as DNA, the CDR3 is TGCGCCAGCAGCCAACAACCCGGGACTAGTTGGTTCTTC. Translating it yields CASSQQPGTSWFF.

This clonotype has just a few counts. The chain couples TRBV12-3 or TRBV12-4 to TRBJ2-7; tentatively, D is TRBD1 or TRBD2 (6 bases each). V lost 4 bases and J 3 bases, leaving 16 bases between the germline ends. The CDR3 contains 15 residues. The CDR3 here is CASSSGRTADYEQYF. CDR3 sequence (DNA): TGTGCCAGCAGTTCAGGGAGGACAGCGGACTACGAGCAGTACTTC.

The chain joins TRBV4-2 to TRBJ2-1; 14 nucleotides agree with TRBD2. V dropped 0 bases and J dropped 2; count of bases not matched to a gene: 6. Germline V gene lookup returns CDR1 LGHNA and CDR2 YNFKEQ. This CDR3 has 19 residues. The DNA of the CDR3 is TGTGCCAGCAGCCAAGAGGGGACTAGCGGGAGTTGGACCTACAATGAGCAGTTCTTC. Amino acid sequence: CASSQEGTSGSWTYNEQFF.

The CDR3 loop is CASSWSSSYNEQFF. CDR3 sequence (DNA): TGTGCCAGTAGTTGGTCGAGCTCCTACAATGAGCAGTTCTTC. The chain uses TRBV19 and TRBJ2-1, with D hard to call. The germline gives CDR1 LNHDA, CDR2 SQIVND (reference sequence). V lost 5 bases and J 0 bases, leaving 8 bases between the germline ends. The CDR3 extends over 14 amino acids.

This clonotype appeared a few times. This chain uses TRBV5-6 with TRBJ1-6; no reliable D call. This CDR3 is 15 amino acids long. Germline V gives CDR1 SGHDT, CDR2 YYEEEE. The V gene lost 4 bases and the J gene lost 7 bases, with 15 bases spanning the gap. CDR3 nucleotide sequence: TGTGCCAGCAGCCCTCGTCCCCCGTCGAATTCACCCCTCCACTTT. Amino acid sequence: CASSPRPPSNSPLHF.

This clonotype turned up a few times. V and J are TRBV9 and TRBJ2-3, with 7 bases that match TRBD1. V shed 2 bases and J 5 bases; nucleotides not matched to a gene: 11. From germline, CDR1 is SGDLS and CDR2 YYNGEE. The CDR3 totals 16 residues. The CDR3 sequence is CASSVLTGWIEDTQYF. Here the CDR3 DNA reads TGTGCCAGCAGCGTCCTGACAGGGTGGATTGAAGATACGCAGTATTTT.

The sample holds many counts of this clonotype. The chain carries TRBV24-1 and TRBJ2-1; TRBD1 matches 7 bases. The CDR3 extends over 14 amino acids. The V and J ends lost 6 bases and 0 bases, in that order; junction bases with no gene match: 1. Germline V gene data show CDR1 as KGHDR and CDR2 as SFDVKD. Here the CDR3 reads CATSHRGSYNEQFF. The CDR3 DNA sequence: TGTGCCACCAGTCACAGGGGCTCCTACAATGAGCAGTTCTTC.

This clonotype was seen ten or more times. This chain links TRBV12-5 with TRBJ2-2; D not certain. Trimming removed 9 bases at V and 1 base at J, with 12 bases between. The CDR3 length is 14 residues. Germline CDR1 and CDR2: LGHNT and FRNRAP. The CDR3 region is CASATELNTGELFF. The CDR3, as DNA: TGTGCTAGCGCGACTGAATTGAACACCGGGGAGCTGTTTTTT. Full variable domain (rest looked up from reference TRBV12-5 and TRBJ2-2): DARVTQTPRHKVTEMGQEVTMRCQPILGHNTVFWYRQTMMQGLELLAYFRNRAPLDDSGMPKDRFSAEMPDATLATLKIQPSEPRDSAVYFCASATELNTGELFFGEGSRLTVL.

This clonotype was counted only a few times. The chain has TRBV20-1 and TRBJ2-2, with 8 positions matching TRBD1. V was pared by 0 bases and J by 4 bases, with 7 bases of the junction left unmatched. Germline V lookup: CDR1 DFQATT, CDR2 SNEGSKA (reference sequence). The CDR3 consists of 16 residues. Here the CDR3 reads CSARDSGTGLTGELFF. The CDR3, as DNA: TGCAGTGCTAGAGATTCCGGGACAGGCCTCACCGGGGAGCTGTTTTTT.

There are many counts of this clonotype. This chain uses TRBV12-3 or TRBV12-4 with TRBJ1-2; D may be TRBD1 (6 bases). V lost 2 bases and J lost 3, with 10 bases in between. This CDR3 contains 14 residues. In nucleotides, the CDR3 is TGTGCCAGCAGTTTAAGGACAGAATACTATGGCTACACCTTC. It yields the protein CASSLRTEYYGYTF.

The V call is TRBV3-1, the J call TRBJ2-3, with D perhaps given as TRBD1 or TRBD2 (5 bases each). The CDR3 length is 17 residues. With 1 base removed from V and 2 bases from J, the gap between germline ends came to 16 bases. Per germline, CDR1 LGHDT and CDR2 YNNKEL (reference sequence). For the CDR3, the DNA is TGTGCCAGCAGCCAAGCTCTTAGGGACGGGGACACAGATACGCAGTATTTT. Its translation is CASSQALRDGDTDTQYF.

Many counts were recorded for this clonotype. The chain uses TRBV12-3 or TRBV12-4 and TRBJ2-5, with TRBD1 identical over 7 bases. CDR3 length equals 13 residues. With 5 bases clipped from V and 5 bases from J, the junction kept 5 bases outside the gene matches. The CDR3 DNA is TGTGCCAGCAGTGATACAGGGGACGAGACCCAGTACTTC. Its protein product is CASSDTGDETQYF.